This TCR beta chain was identified in a study of control samples from healthy donors and cancer patients. Libraries were prepared by immunoSEQ multiplex PCR; TCRdb keeps only in-frame clonotypes and omits some of them. The profile covers some 150,000 clones, with around 94% appearing a single time and 14% taken by the ten largest. CDR3 size: 11 residues. The V and J ends lost 2 bases and 5 bases respectively, with 3 bases between them. The chain employs TRBV12-3 or TRBV12-4 and TRBJ2-5; unclear D gene. Material for sequencing was PBMCs. The sequence was obtained from a man aged 55 to 70 with colorectal cancer. CDR3 sequence: CASSLTETQYF. In nucleotides, the CDR3 is TGTGCCAGCAGTTTAACCGAGACCCAGTACTTC.